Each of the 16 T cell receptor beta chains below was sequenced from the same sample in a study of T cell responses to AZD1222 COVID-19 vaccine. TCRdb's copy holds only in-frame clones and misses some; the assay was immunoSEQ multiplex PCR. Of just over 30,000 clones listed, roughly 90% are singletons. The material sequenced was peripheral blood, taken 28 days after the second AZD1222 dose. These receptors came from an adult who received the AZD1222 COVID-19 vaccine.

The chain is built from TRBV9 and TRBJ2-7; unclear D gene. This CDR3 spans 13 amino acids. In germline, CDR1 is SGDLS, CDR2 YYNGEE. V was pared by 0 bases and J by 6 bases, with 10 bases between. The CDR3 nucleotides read TGTGCCAGCAGCGTAGTATATGCCGGCGAGCAGTACTTC. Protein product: CASSVVYAGEQYF.

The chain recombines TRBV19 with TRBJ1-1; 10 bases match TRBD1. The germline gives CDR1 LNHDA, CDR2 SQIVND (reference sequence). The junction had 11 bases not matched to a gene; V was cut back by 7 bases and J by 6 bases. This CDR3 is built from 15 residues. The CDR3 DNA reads TGTGCCAGTAATTCTCCTCCGGGACAGGGGTCTGAAGCTTTCTTT. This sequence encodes CASNSPPGQGSEAFF.

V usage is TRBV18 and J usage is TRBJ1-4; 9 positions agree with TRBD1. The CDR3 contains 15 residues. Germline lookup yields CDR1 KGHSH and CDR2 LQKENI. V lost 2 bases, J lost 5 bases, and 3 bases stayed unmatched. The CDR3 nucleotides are TGTGCCAGCTCACCAGGACAGGGGTGGAATGAAAAACTGTTTTTT. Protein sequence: CASSPGQGWNEKLFF.

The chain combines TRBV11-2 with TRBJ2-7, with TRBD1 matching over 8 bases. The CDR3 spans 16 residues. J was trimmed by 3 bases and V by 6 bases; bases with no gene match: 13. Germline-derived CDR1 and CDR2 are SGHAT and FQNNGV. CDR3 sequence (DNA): TGTGCCAGCAGACCGTGGGGCCGGGACAGGAACTACGAGCAGTACTTC. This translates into CASRPWGRDRNYEQYF. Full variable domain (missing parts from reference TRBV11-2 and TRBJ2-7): EAGVAQSPRYKIIEKRQSVAFWCNPISGHATLYWYQQILGQGPKLLIQFQNNGVVDDSQLPKDRFSAERLKGVDSTLKIQPAKLEDSAVYLCASRPWGRDRNYEQYFGPGTRLTVT.

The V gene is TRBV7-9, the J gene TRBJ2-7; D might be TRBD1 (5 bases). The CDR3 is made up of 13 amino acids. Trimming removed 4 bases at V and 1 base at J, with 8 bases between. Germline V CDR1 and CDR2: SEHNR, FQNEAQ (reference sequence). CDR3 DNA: TGTGCCAGCAGCTCGACAGCTTCCTACGAGCAGTACTTC. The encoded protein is CASSSTASYEQYF.

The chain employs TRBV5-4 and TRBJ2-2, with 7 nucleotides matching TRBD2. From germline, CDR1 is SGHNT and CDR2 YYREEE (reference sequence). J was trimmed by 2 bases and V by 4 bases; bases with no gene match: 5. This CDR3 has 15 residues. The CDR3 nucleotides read TGTGCCAGCAGCCCTGGAGCGGGAAACACCGGGGAGCTGTTTTTT. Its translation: CASSPGAGNTGELFF.

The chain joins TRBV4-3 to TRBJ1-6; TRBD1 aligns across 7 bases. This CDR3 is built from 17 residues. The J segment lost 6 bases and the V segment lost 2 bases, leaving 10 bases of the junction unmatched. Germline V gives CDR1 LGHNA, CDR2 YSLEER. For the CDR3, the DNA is TGCGCCAGCAGCCAACAGACGACAGGGATAAGTAATTCACCCCTCCACTTT. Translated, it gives CASSQQTTGISNSPLHF.

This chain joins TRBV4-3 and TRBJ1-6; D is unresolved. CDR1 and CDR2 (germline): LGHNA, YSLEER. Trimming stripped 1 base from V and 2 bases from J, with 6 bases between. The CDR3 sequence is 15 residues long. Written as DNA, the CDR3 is TGCGCCAGCAGCCAAGTGGGAACCTATAATTCACCCCTCCACTTT. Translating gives CASSQVGTYNSPLHF.

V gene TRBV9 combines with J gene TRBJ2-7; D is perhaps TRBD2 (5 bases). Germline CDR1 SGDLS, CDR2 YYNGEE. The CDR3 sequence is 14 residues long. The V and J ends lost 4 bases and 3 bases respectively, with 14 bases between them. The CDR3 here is CASSPGPGSYEQYF. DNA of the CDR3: TGTGCCAGCAGCCCTGGTCCGGGGAGCTACGAGCAGTACTTC.

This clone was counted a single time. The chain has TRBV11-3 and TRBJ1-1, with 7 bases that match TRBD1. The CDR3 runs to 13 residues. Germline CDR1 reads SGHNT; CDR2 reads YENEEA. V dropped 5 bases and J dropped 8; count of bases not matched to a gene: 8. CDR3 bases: TGTGCCAGCAGCGCCGACAGGGAACGAGAAGCTTTCTTT. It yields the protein CASSADREREAFF.

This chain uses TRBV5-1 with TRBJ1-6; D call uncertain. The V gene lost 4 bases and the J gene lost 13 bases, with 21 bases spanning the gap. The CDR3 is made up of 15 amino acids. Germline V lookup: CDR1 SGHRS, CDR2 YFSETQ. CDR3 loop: CASSTYTEKGSPLHF. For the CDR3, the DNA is TGCGCCAGCAGCACATACACAGAGAAGGGCTCGCCCCTCCACTTT.

The CDR3 DNA is TGTGCCAGTTCACTGCGGGACACCTATAATTCACCCCTCCACTTT. The encoded protein is CASSLRDTYNSPLHF. The genes are TRBV19 and TRBJ1-6; D might be TRBD1 (6 bases). CDR1 and CDR2 (germline): LNHDA, SQIVND (reference sequence). Trimming cost V 8 bases and J 2 bases, with 13 bases left between them. This CDR3 is built from 15 residues.

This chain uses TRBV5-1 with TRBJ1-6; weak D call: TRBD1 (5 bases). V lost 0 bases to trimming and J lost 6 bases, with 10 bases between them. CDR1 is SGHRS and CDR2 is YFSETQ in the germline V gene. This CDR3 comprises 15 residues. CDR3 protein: CASSLDPTANSPLHF. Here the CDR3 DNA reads TGCGCCAGCAGCTTGGACCCGACAGCTAATTCACCCCTCCACTTT.

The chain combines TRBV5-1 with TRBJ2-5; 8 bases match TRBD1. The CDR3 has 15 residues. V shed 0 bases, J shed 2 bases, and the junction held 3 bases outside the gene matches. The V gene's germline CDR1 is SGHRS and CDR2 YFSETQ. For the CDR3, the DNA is TGCGCCAGCAGCTTGGGACAGGGGTGGCAAGAGACCCAGTACTTC. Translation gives CASSLGQGWQETQYF. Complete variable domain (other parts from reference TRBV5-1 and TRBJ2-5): KAGVTQTPRYLIKTRGQQVTLSCSPISGHRSVSWYQQTPGQGLQFLFEYFSETQRNKGNFPGRFSGRQFSNSRSEMNVSTLELGDSALYLCASSLGQGWQETQYFGPGTRLLVL.

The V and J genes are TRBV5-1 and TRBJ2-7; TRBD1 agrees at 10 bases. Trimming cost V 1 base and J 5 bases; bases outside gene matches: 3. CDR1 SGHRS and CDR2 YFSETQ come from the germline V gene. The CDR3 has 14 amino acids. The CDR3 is CASSLQDRGDEQYF. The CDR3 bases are TGCGCCAGCAGCTTGCAGGACAGGGGGGACGAGCAGTACTTC.

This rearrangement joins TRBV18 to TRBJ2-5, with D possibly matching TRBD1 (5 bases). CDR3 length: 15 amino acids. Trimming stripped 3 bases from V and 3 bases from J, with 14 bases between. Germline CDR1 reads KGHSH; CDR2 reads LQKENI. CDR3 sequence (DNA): TGTGCCAGCTCACCCCCGGACAAAGCCGAAGAGACCCAGTACTTC. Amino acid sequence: CASSPPDKAEETQYF.